A selection of T cell receptor beta chains follows, all from one sample in a study of blood T cell repertoires in COVID-19. Libraries were prepared by immunoSEQ multiplex PCR; TCRdb keeps only in-frame clonotypes and omits some of them. The sample has about 270,000 clones; roughly nine tenths are singletons. Sequenced input: PBMCs or T cells enriched from blood (not recorded which). The receptors derive from a woman aged 60-70 years who had recovered from COVID-19. The conserved cysteine and the conserved F or W are not part of the CDR3 here.

TRBJ1-3 14 TRBV28 ASSFSGDLSGNTIY
TRBJ2-7 11 TRBV2 ASNERGAYEQY
TRBJ2-7 11 TRBV5-1 ASSGQGSDEQY
TRBJ2-7 10 TRBV6-5 ASRKTGGEQY
TRBJ1-2 12 TRBV6-5 ASSLHGQNYGYT
TRBJ1-2 12 TRBV19 ASTRKSAGYGYT
TRBJ2-1 14 TRBV7-9 ASSLGSGGGDNEQF
TRBJ1-5 15 TRBV6-6 ASNRGTGVYSNQPQH
TRBJ2-3 13 TRBV28 ASSPPRQGTDTQY
TRBJ2-3 13 TRBV9 ASSAGTSGTDTQY
TRBJ1-1 12 TRBV7-3 ASSLQGGNTEAF
TRBJ2-2 13 TRBV5-4 ASSLNTQGSGELF
TRBJ1-1 10 TRBV12-3/TRBV12-4 ASSFRGTDAD
TRBJ1-3 18 TRBV21-1 ASSKRGGQGKKSSGNTIY
TRBJ1-1 12 TRBV18 ASSNAATVSEAF
TRBJ1-4 14 TRBV18 ASSQGQGATNEKLF
TRBJ1-6 12 TRBV11-3 ASSLDLQQGVLH
TRBJ1-2 12 TRBV6-5 ASSPGTEYYGYT
TRBJ2-7 12 TRBV11-3 ASSFGTGMYEQY
TRBJ2-5 12 TRBV11-2 ASSRSGFQETQY
TRBJ1-6 12 TRBV6-1 ASSESVDYSPLH
TRBJ1-2 13 TRBV15 ATSRNPGTANGYT
TRBJ2-2 13 TRBV5-1 ASSPLASGTGELF
TRBJ2-3 14 TRBV7-8 ASSLVSGYSTDTQY
TRBJ1-1 12 TRBV19 ASTERGHSTEAF
TRBJ2-3 13 TRBV19 ASLEGGTRTDTQY
TRBJ2-7 13 TRBV9 ASSVDRDRGAEQY
TRBJ1-2 11 TRBV12-3/TRBV12-4 ASKYQGIYGYT
TRBJ1-1 11 TRBV12-3/TRBV12-4 ASILGLNTEAF
TRBJ2-3 15 TRBV5-1 ASSWGGRAKGTDTQY
TRBJ2-3 13 TRBV6-4 ASRPTGVKADTQY
TRBJ2-5 16 TRBV24-1 ATSDPSAGQGSQETQY
TRBJ2-5 13 TRBV6-6 ASSYDAGHWETQY
TRBJ1-6 14 TRBV5-1 ASSTGQGAPNSPLH
TRBJ2-3 13 TRBV28 ASSLAGADTDTQY
TRBJ1-4 14 TRBV11-3 ASSLDRRDRVGKLF
TRBJ2-2 12 TRBV5-1 ASSLVLNTGELF
TRBJ1-2 13 TRBV3-1/TRBV3-2 ASSLDRTVNYGYT
TRBJ2-2 12 TRBV11-2 ASSPAANTGELF
TRBJ1-4 12 TRBV28 ASRDRGLLEKLF
TRBJ1-2 10 TRBV6-5 ASSSGRARHT
TRBJ1-2 11 TRBV11-2 ASSPGQGYGYT
TRBJ2-1 14 TRBV5-1 ASSLGPASGYNEQF
TRBJ1-1 12 TRBV10-1 ASSVARVNTEAF
TRBJ2-5 11 TRBV28 ASRSGNQKTQY
TRBJ1-2 13 TRBV14 ASSRRGGTGGRYT
TRBJ1-2 12 TRBV23-1 ASSHIYRLYGYT
TRBJ1-1 13 TRBV28 ASSLVGVMNTEAF
TRBJ1-3 14 TRBV4-1 ASSQDQGLSGNTIY
TRBJ1-5 12 TRBV7-9 ASSGGDIRQPQH
TRBJ1-3 10 TRBV30 AWSPGGNTIY